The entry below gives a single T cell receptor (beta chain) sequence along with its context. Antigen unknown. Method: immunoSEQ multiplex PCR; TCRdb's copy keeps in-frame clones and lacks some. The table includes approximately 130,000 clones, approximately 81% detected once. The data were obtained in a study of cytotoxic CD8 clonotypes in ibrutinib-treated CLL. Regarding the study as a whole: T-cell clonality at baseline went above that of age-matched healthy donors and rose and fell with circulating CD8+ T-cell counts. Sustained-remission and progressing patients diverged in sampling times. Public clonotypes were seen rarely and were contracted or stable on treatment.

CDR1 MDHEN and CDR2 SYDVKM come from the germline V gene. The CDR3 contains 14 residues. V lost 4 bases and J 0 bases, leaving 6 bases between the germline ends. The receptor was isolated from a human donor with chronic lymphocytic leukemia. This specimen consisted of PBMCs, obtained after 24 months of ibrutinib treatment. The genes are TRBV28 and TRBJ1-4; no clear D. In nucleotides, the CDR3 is TGTGCCAGCAGTTCAGGCTCAACTAATGAAAAACTGTTTTTT. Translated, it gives CASSSGSTNEKLFF.